Each of the 9 T cell receptor beta chains below was sequenced from the same sample in a study of regulatory T cells in long-lasting Graves disease. This sample's time point: persistent/refractory GD, antithyroid drugs over 5 years with positive TRAb. The authors made the TCR library using RNA they extracted from PBMCs. Library construction for TCR beta used iRepertoire HTBI primers and Arm-PCR of CDR3 regions. Each CDR3 protein gets one entry after TCRdb re-called the multiplex PCR reads with MiXCR. The table has 450,000 or so distinct CDR3 sequences, 20% seen once. Sequences were derived from peripheral blood mononuclear cells (PBMCs), sampled when the disease was refractory, from a patient treated with antithyroid drugs. These receptors all come from a female donor with Graves disease.

This clonotype was seen at least ten times. The rearrangement uses TRBV20-1 and TRBJ2-7; 9 bases fit TRBD1. The V and J ends lost 4 bases and 3 bases, in that order; junction bases with no gene match: 4. CDR3 length equals 13 residues. Germline CDR1 DFQATT, CDR2 SNEGSKA (reference sequence). CDR3 residues: CSAIGDRVYEQYF. CDR3 DNA sequence: TGCAGTGCTATAGGGGACAGGGTCTACGAGCAGTACTTC.

The table lists this clonotype with many counts. V usage is TRBV10-3 and J usage is TRBJ2-5, with D possibly TRBD1 on 7 matching bases. This CDR3 is built from 15 residues. Per germline, CDR1 ENHRY and CDR2 SYGVKD. V was shortened by 4 bases and J by 1 base, with 13 bases between the two germline ends. For the CDR3, the DNA is TGTGCCATCAGTGGCGGGACAGCAGGCCAAGAGACCCAGTACTTC. It encodes CAISGGTAGQETQYF.

This clonotype was found many times. This chain uses TRBV30 with TRBJ2-2, with 10 bases lining up with TRBD1. Germline loops: CDR1 GTSNPN, CDR2 SVGIG (reference sequence). Germline trimming cut 8 bases from V and 1 base from J; bases unmatched to any gene: 4. The CDR3 consists of 14 residues. CDR3 in DNA: TGTGCCAGCAGGGACAGGGGGAACACCGGGGAGCTGTTTTTT. It translates to CASRDRGNTGELFF.

This sequence joins TRBV10-2 and TRBJ1-5; 9 nucleotides match TRBD1. Germline V gene sequence: CDR1 WSHSY, CDR2 SAAADI. Losses at the gene ends were 5 bases for V and 6 bases for J; bases not matched to a gene: 11. This CDR3 contains 16 residues. CDR3 in DNA: TGCGCCAGCAGTAAGAGGGAAGGGACAGGGCTTCAGCCCCAGCATTTT. It translates to CASSKREGTGLQPQHF.

This clonotype has only one observation. V gene TRBV3-1 combines with J gene TRBJ2-5, with D possibly matching TRBD1 (5 bases). Between the trimmed V and J ends, which lost 1 base and 0 bases, there was a span of 12 bases. The CDR3 covers 16 residues. In germline, CDR1 is LGHDT, CDR2 YNNKEL (reference sequence). The CDR3 reads CASSQADSTYQETQYF. The CDR3 nucleotides read TGTGCCAGCAGCCAAGCCGACAGCACCTACCAAGAGACCCAGTACTTC.

This chain joins TRBV12-3 or TRBV12-4 and TRBJ2-7; 13 bases are shared with TRBD2. V shed 4 bases and J 4 bases; nucleotides not matched to a gene: 4. CDR3 length: 15 amino acids. The CDR3 nucleotides read TGTGCCAGCAGTTGGACTAGCGGGGGACTTTACGAGCAGTACTTC. Amino acids: CASSWTSGGLYEQYF.

This clonotype was recorded a few times. The rearrangement links TRBV19 to TRBJ1-2; D remains ambiguous. Trimming left V 4 bases short and J 4 bases short, with 16 bases between. Germline lookup yields CDR1 LNHDA and CDR2 SQIVND (reference sequence). This CDR3 region has 15 residues. CDR3 sequence reads: CASSTSGNGGYGYTF. The DNA for the CDR3 is TGTGCCAGTAGTACTTCCGGGAATGGTGGCTATGGCTACACCTTC.

Many counts were recorded for this clonotype. The chain carries TRBV20-1 and TRBJ2-6, with 7 positions matching TRBD2. Germline CDR1 reads DFQATT; CDR2 reads SNEGSKA (reference sequence). The J segment lost 0 bases and the V segment lost 6 bases, leaving 8 bases of the junction unmatched. The CDR3 has 16 residues. The DNA for the CDR3 is TGCAGTGCGGGGGGGTGGGCCCACTCTGGGGCCAACGTCCTGACTTTC. It translates to CSAGGWAHSGANVLTF.

This clonotype occurred many times. CDR3 region: CASTWDPRTAYYNSPLHF. Written as DNA, the CDR3 is TGTGCCAGCACGTGGGACCCACGCACGGCCTACTATAATTCACCCCTCCACTTT. The chain uses TRBV28 and TRBJ1-6; possible D gene TRBD1, 5 bases. In germline, CDR1 is MDHEN, CDR2 SYDVKM. V lost 7 bases and J 3 bases, leaving 22 bases between the germline ends. This CDR3 comprises 18 residues.